Below, one T cell receptor beta chain is given with its context. The sample is drawn from a study of blood T cell repertoires in COVID-19. The repertoire was sequenced with immunoSEQ multiplex PCR; TCRdb's copy has only in-frame clones and lacks some. Among about 170,000 clones, around 83% were seen once, and the ten largest hold 3.5% to 4%. With V trimmed by 5 bases and J by 4 bases, 9 bases remained unmatched. Germline values: CDR1 SGHAT, CDR2 FQNNGV. CDR3 length equals 15 residues. This sequence joins TRBV11-2 and TRBJ2-7, with 9 positions matching TRBD1. The sequence was obtained from a woman aged 50 to 60 in a cohort exposed to, infected with or recovered from COVID-19 (not recorded which). Sequences were obtained from PBMCs or T cells enriched from blood (not recorded which). The CDR3 coding sequence is TGTGCCAGCAGCCCGCCCGGGACAGGGTCGTACGAGCAGTACTTC. As protein: CASSPPGTGSYEQYF.